A single TCR beta chain is shown here with its context. Its specificity is not known. Library preparation (for TCRbeta) was performed with unique molecular identifiers. TCRdb reanalysed the PCR reads using MiXCR and keeps one entry per CDR3 protein. Of 530,000 or so distinct CDR3 sequences listed, more than 20% were seen once; the top ten hold approximately 33%. The sample comes from a study of T-cell reconstitution after alpha-beta-depleted transplantation in children. Study observations and caveats: Reportedly, roughly two months post-transplant, alpha-beta T cells arose from several hundred expanded graft clones. A year post-transplant, T-cell counts and diversity derived mostly from newly produced T cells.

Germline loops: CDR1 SGHAT, CDR2 FQNNGV. The CDR3 spans 14 residues. V was pared by 5 bases and J by 5 bases, with 13 bases between. Here the sequenced sample was PBMCs, taken before TCRalphabeta/CD19-depleted stem cell transplant. The V call is TRBV11-2, the J call TRBJ2-1, with D hard to call. This TCR came from a boy younger than two with Wiskott-Aldrich syndrome, due to receive a stem cell transplant. The CDR3 sequence: CASSPRGPHNEQFF. The CDR3 bases are TGTGCCAGCAGCCCCCGTGGGCCCCACAATGAGCAGTTCTTC.